The clone carrying this T cell receptor (beta chain) was counted between two and nine times. Sequencing was performed with immunoSEQ multiplex PCR; in TCRdb, only in-frame clones are kept and a portion is missing. The sample has over 150,000 clones; around nine tenths are singletons. This sample stems from a study of blood T cell repertoires in COVID-19. Trimming left V 4 bases short and J 7 bases short, with 14 bases between. The CDR3 is made up of 14 amino acids. Germline V gene data show CDR1 as MGHRA and CDR2 as YSYEKL. This clonotype originated in a young woman who had recovered from COVID-19. The chain couples TRBV4-1 to TRBJ1-3; tentative D call: TRBD1 (5 bases). The sample comprised peripheral blood. CDR3 sequence (DNA): TGCGCCAGCAGCCTGATAGGGGCGCAGAACACCATATATTTT. Its translation is CASSLIGAQNTIYF.